The entry that follows covers one TCR beta chain sequence. TCRdb re-analysed the RT-PCR reads in MiXCR, keeping a single row per CDR3 protein. The table records 500,000 to 600,000 distinct CDR3 sequences, 12% of them present only once. The data originate from a study of response to subunit inactivated influenza vaccine. The CDR3 extends over 15 amino acids. The ends were cut back, 6 bases at V and 0 bases at J, with 12 bases in the middle. In germline, CDR1 is MNHNS, CDR2 SASEGT. This receptor was identified in a man aged 45 to 65 who received an inactivated influenza vaccine. The sample in question was PBMCs from blood, obtained on the day of vaccination. The chain is built from TRBV6-1 and TRBJ1-3; D uncertain. The CDR3 loop is CASRDPRGSGNTIYF. The CDR3 nucleotides are TGTGCCAGCAGAGACCCCCGGGGCTCTGGAAACACCATATATTTT.